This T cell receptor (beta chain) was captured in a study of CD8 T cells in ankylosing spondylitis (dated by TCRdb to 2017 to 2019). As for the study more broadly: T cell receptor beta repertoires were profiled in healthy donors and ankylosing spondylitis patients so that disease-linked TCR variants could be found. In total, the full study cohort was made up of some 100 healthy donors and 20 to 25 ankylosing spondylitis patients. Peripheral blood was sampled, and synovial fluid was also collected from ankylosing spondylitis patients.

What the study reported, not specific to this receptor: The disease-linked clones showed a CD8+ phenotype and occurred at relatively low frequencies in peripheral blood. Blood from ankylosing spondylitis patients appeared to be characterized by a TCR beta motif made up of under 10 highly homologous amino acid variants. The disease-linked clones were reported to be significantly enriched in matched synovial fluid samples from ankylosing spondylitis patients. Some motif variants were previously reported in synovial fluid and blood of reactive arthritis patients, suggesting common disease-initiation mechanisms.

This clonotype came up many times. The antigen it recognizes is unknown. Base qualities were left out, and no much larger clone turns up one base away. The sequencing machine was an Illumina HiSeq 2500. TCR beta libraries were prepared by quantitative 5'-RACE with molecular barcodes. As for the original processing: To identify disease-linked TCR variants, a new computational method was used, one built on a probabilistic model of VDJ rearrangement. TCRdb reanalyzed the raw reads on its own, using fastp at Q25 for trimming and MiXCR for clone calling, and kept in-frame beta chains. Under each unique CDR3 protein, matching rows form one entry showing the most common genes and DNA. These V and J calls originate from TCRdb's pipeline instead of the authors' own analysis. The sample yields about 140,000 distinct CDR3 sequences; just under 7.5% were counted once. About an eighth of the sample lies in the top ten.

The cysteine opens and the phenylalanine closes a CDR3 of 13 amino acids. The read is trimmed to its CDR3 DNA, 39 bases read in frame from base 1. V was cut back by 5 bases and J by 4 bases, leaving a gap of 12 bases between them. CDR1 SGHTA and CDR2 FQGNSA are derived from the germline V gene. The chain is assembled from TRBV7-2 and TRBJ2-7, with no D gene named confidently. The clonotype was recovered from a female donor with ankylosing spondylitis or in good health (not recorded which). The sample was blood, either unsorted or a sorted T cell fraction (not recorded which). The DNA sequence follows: TGTGCCAGCAGCCCGGAGTACCTTTACGAGCAGTACTTC. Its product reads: CASSPEYLYEQYF.